One and the same sample provided the 17 T cell receptor beta chains below, sequenced in a study of CD8+CD57+ T cells in acquired aplastic anemia. Patients picked for sequencing had shown CD8+CD57+ cell expansion detected by flow cytometry. The use of genomic DNA as template underpinned the TCR beta VDJ and CDR3 profiling. TCRdb processed the reads anew with MiXCR; each CDR3 protein has one entry. The sample includes around 290,000 distinct CDR3 sequences, 56% of them seen just once. Sequenced: sorted CD4+, CD8+, or CD8+CD57+ T cells (not recorded which) from PBMCs. These receptors came from a human donor with aplastic anemia.

The chain uses TRBV20-1 and TRBJ2-3, with 10 bases that match TRBD2. The CDR3 is 18 residues long. Germline V CDR1 and CDR2: DFQATT, SNEGSKA (reference sequence). V gave up 3 bases and J gave up 11 bases; unmatched junction bases: 23. CDR3 in DNA: TGCAGTGCTAGGACCACTAGCGGGGTCGGCGGGTCCTACAATGAGCAGTATTTT. This encodes CSARTTSGVGGSYNEQYF.

This clonotype was observed many times. The chain uses TRBV6-5 and TRBJ2-7; D is possibly TRBD2 (5 bases). This CDR3 is built from 12 residues. The germline CDR1 and CDR2 sequences are MNHEY and SVGAGI. V lost 2 bases to trimming and J lost 3 bases, with 5 bases between them. For the CDR3, the DNA is TGTGCCAGCAGTTACGAGGGCTACGAGCAGTACTTC. This sequence encodes CASSYEGYEQYF.

The sample holds many counts of this clonotype. The chain links TRBV7-3 to TRBJ1-2; TRBD1 might be the D (6 bases). This CDR3 contains 16 residues. V was pared by 0 bases and J by 4 bases, with 15 bases between. Germline V CDR1 and CDR2: SGHTA, FQGTGA. This CDR3 is CASSLTGDNRIYGYTF. The CDR3 bases are TGTGCCAGCAGCTTAACGGGGGACAATAGGATCTATGGCTACACCTTC.

This clonotype was seen just once. The J gene is TRBJ2-7, the V gene TRBV20-1, with D perhaps matching TRBD2 (7 bases). Germline V gene data show CDR1 as DFQATT and CDR2 as SNEGSKA (reference sequence). The CDR3 contains 14 residues. The germline V and J ends were trimmed by 7 bases and 3 bases, with 19 bases remaining between them. CDR3 loop: CSVTRGDTFYEQYF. Here the CDR3 DNA reads TGCAGTGTCACCCGGGGGGACACCTTCTACGAGCAGTACTTC.

The genes are TRBV20-1 and TRBJ1-2; D remains unclear. This CDR3 has 11 amino acids. V lost 6 bases and J lost 6, with 11 bases in between. The V gene's germline CDR1 is DFQATT and CDR2 SNEGSKA (reference sequence). The CDR3 coding sequence is TGCAGTGCACCGGGTCCGGATGGCTACACCTTC. Encoded protein: CSAPGPDGYTF.

This clonotype was seen at least ten times. The chain has TRBV6-6 and TRBJ2-3; D is ambiguous. The CDR3 has 17 amino acids. The germline V gene encodes CDR1 MNHNY and CDR2 SVGAGI (reference sequence). The V end lost 1 base, the J end lost 4 bases, and 18 bases lay between the germline ends. In DNA form, the CDR3 reads TGTGCCAGCAGTTACTGGAATCGCCCGACGGTGGCAGATACGCAGTATTTT. It translates to CASSYWNRPTVADTQYF.

This rearrangement joins TRBV20-1 to TRBJ2-7, with 7 positions matching TRBD2. Germline V lookup: CDR1 DFQATT, CDR2 SNEGSKA (reference sequence). The CDR3 extends over 14 amino acids. V shed 4 bases and J 1 base; nucleotides not matched to a gene: 7. The CDR3 protein is CSATHSGDSYEQYF. For the CDR3, the DNA is TGCAGTGCTACCCACAGCGGGGATTCCTACGAGCAGTACTTC.

The CDR3 spells CSVEAGAPTNEKLFF. As DNA, the CDR3 is TGCAGCGTTGAGGCGGGAGCACCAACTAATGAAAAACTGTTTTTT. The chain couples TRBV29-1 to TRBJ1-4; D unclear. V lost 3 bases and J 0 bases, leaving 11 bases between the germline ends. The CDR3 runs to 15 residues. In germline, CDR1 is SQVTM, CDR2 ANQGSEA. The variable domain in full, completed from reference TRBV29-1 and TRBJ1-4, reads SAVISQKPSRDICQRGTSLTIQCQVDSQVTMMFWYRQQPGQSLTLIATANQGSEATYESGFVIDKFPISRPNLTFSTLTVSNMSPEDSSIYLCSVEAGAPTNEKLFFGSGTQLSVL.

In this sample, this clonotype turned up many times. The DNA for the CDR3 is TGTGCCAGCAGCGCGTTGGGTCAGCCCCAGCATTTT. It yields the protein CASSALGQPQHF. V and J are TRBV11-2 and TRBJ1-5; unclear D gene. The V gene's germline CDR1 is SGHAT and CDR2 FQNNGV. The V gene lost 5 bases and the J gene lost 6 bases, with 8 bases spanning the gap. The CDR3 runs 12 residues.

This clonotype has only a few counts. The genes are TRBV15 and TRBJ2-7, with TRBD2 as a possible D gene (6 bases). V shed 0 bases and J shed 3 bases, with 15 bases lying between them. This CDR3 contains 16 residues. Germline V gene data show CDR1 as LNHNV and CDR2 as YYDKDF (reference sequence). This chain's CDR3 is CATSRERAGKIYEQYF. The CDR3 nucleotides are TGTGCCACCAGCAGAGAGAGGGCGGGGAAAATCTACGAGCAGTACTTC.

The chain has TRBV2 and TRBJ2-7; D is unclear. Trimming shortened V by 10 bases and J by 1 base, and 14 bases separated the two germline ends. The length of the CDR3 is 13 residues. Germline V gives CDR1 SNHLY, CDR2 FYNNEI. The chain's CDR3 is CATSTARSYEQYF. Written as DNA, the CDR3 is TGTGCCACTTCGACCGCAAGGTCCTACGAGCAGTACTTC.

V usage is TRBV7-9 and J usage is TRBJ2-1; D remains ambiguous. The V and J ends lost 3 bases and 9 bases respectively, with 6 bases between them. Germline lookup yields CDR1 SEHNR and CDR2 FQNEAQ (reference sequence). The CDR3 length is 11 residues. CDR3: CASSFLGEQFF. In nucleotides, the CDR3 is TGTGCCAGCAGCTTTCTGGGTGAGCAGTTCTTC.

Remarks on this clonotype: The germline gene is not matched at one end of the junction; a read error may be the cause. The chain links TRBV3-1 to TRBJ2-5, with D perhaps TRBD1 (6 bases). The CDR3 loop spans 15 amino acids. Germline V gene data show CDR1 as LGHDT and CDR2 as YNNKEL (reference sequence). CDR3 residues: CASSQDMGHQETQYF. Written as DNA, the CDR3 is TGTGCCAGCAGCCAAGATATGGGACACCAGGAGACCCAGTACTTC.

There are a few counts of this clonotype. The rearrangement uses TRBV24-1 and TRBJ2-7; no firm D call. Trimming left V 9 bases short and J 1 base short, with 6 bases between. This CDR3 region has 11 residues. The germline V gene encodes CDR1 KGHDR and CDR2 SFDVKD. The CDR3: CATGSSYEQYF. The CDR3 bases are TGTGCCACCGGATCATCCTACGAGCAGTACTTC.

The table lists this clonotype with many counts. The CDR3 loop reads CASSIVGAGTDTQYF. The CDR3 bases are TGTGCCAGTAGTATTGTCGGGGCAGGCACAGATACGCAGTATTTT. The chain links TRBV19 to TRBJ2-3; D tentatively fits TRBD1 or TRBD2 (5 bases each). Germline V gives CDR1 LNHDA, CDR2 SQIVND (reference sequence). The CDR3 covers 15 residues. V dropped 3 bases and J dropped 1 base, with 11 bases sitting between them.

With regard to this clonotype: A much larger clone is a single base away; this may be a read error. The conserved phenylalanine or tryptophan normally closing the CDR3 is absent here, so this likely arose from a read error. The V call is TRBV3-1, the J call TRBJ2-5, with 7 bases matching TRBD1. J lost 3 bases, V lost 4 bases, and 11 bases had no gene match. Germline loops: CDR1 LGHDT, CDR2 YNNKEL (reference sequence). CDR3 length: 16 residues. CDR3 sequence: CASSLDGDRVEETQYS. CDR3 sequence (DNA): TGTGCCAGCAGCCTAGACGGAGACAGGGTTGAAGAGACCCAGTACTCC.

There are a few counts of this clonotype. Possible read error: a much larger clone is one base away. Here the CDR3 omits its conserved ending phenylalanine or tryptophan, so a read error is the likely source. The chain joins TRBV2 to TRBJ1-3; D is ambiguous. In germline, CDR1 is SNHLY, CDR2 FYNNEI. V lost 2 bases to trimming and J lost 5 bases, with 4 bases between them. CDR3 length equals 12 residues. CDR3 loop: CASSEMRNTIYL. CDR3 DNA: TGTGCCAGCAGTGAAATGAGAAACACCATATATCTT.